The text below deals with one T cell receptor beta chain. Its antigen remains unidentified. A junction end diverges from the germline sequence, so it may reflect a read error. This CDR3 region has 15 residues. Germline V gene lookup returns CDR1 SNHLY and CDR2 FYNNEI. Profiling relied on immunoSEQ multiplex PCR, and the TCRdb table lists in-frame clones only, not all of them. Among more than 95,000 clones listed, 89% were seen once. The sample comes from a study of T cell responses to AZD1222 COVID-19 vaccine. Study-level results: Just a handful of AZD1222 recipients tested seropositive at baseline.

The chain combines TRBV2 with TRBJ2-5; 11 nucleotides align to TRBD2. Sequenced here: peripheral blood, sampled on day 0 of AZD1222 vaccination. This clonotype was sampled from an adult in good health. The CDR3 DNA reads as TGTGCCAGCAGATTAGCTAGCGGGGGGCAAGGGACCCAGTACTTC. Translating it yields CASRLASGGQGTQYF.